Each of the 11 T cell receptor beta chains below was sequenced from the same sample in a study of T cells after posttransplantation cyclophosphamide. Methotrexate plus calcineurin inhibitor accompanied controls' myeloablative marrow transplants; sampling was 1 year later. Sequenced by immunoSEQ multiplex PCR; TCRdb stores in-frame clones only, minus some. The repertoire holds about 10,000 clones, with around 87% as singletons. The sample here was PBMCs, taken after an allogeneic stem cell transplant with a calcineurin inhibitor and methotrexate. The receptors were sampled from a male patient younger than 45 who received an allogeneic stem cell transplant from an unrelated donor, was CMV-positive, and had no GVHD. Some T cells may be transferred from the graft donor.

CDR3 nucleotides: TGTGCCAGCAGCAAGGACAGGGGGGCCTACAATGAGCAGTTCTTC. Amino acid sequence: CASSKDRGAYNEQFF. The V and J genes are TRBV7-2 and TRBJ2-1, with 10 positions matching TRBD1. J was trimmed by 2 bases and V by 5 bases; bases with no gene match: 3. Germline V gene data show CDR1 as SGHTA and CDR2 as FQGNSA. CDR3 size: 15 residues. Supplemented by reference TRBV7-2 and TRBJ2-1, the full variable domain reads GAGVSQSPSNKVTEKGKDVELRCDPISGHTALYWYRQSLGQGLEFLIYFQGNSAPDKSGLPSDRFSAERTGGSVSTLTIQRTQQEDSAVYLCASSKDRGAYNEQFFGPGTRLTVL.

V usage is TRBV9 and J usage is TRBJ1-3, with 9 bases aligning to TRBD1. TRBJ2-2 explains the end of the DNA better; the J call may be wrong. Germline CDR1 reads SGDLS; CDR2 reads YYNGEE. The CDR3 length is 16 residues. The CDR3 spells CASSVVRTGDTGELFF. Written as DNA, the CDR3 is TGTGCCAGCAGCGTAGTGAGGACAGGGGACACCGGGGAGCTGTTTTTT.

The chain employs TRBV9 and TRBJ2-2, with 14 bases matching TRBD2. The germline V gene has CDR1 SGDLS and CDR2 YYNGEE. J was trimmed by 6 bases and V by 0 bases; bases with no gene match: 10. The CDR3 runs 19 residues. Here the CDR3 reads CASSVVGSGTSGRAGELFF. Here the CDR3 DNA reads TGTGCCAGCAGCGTAGTGGGTTCGGGGACTAGCGGGAGAGCCGGGGAGCTGTTTTTT.

The chain uses TRBV19 and TRBJ2-3; D may be TRBD2 (5 bases). The CDR3 contains 16 residues. V was cut by 4 bases and J by 2 bases, with 16 bases left in between. CDR1 LNHDA and CDR2 SQIVND come from the germline V gene (reference sequence). The CDR3 coding sequence is TGTGCCAGTAGTAGGCCTCGCAGGACTGTCACAGATACGCAGTATTTT. Residues: CASSRPRRTVTDTQYF. Drawing the rest from reference TRBV19 and TRBJ2-3, the complete variable domain is DGGITQSPKYLFRKEGQNVTLSCEQNLNHDAMYWYRQDPGQGLRLIYYSQIVNDFQKGDIAEGYSVSREKKESFPLTVTSAQKNPTAFYLCASSRPRRTVTDTQYFGPGTRLTVL.

The genes are TRBV6-1 and TRBJ2-2, with TRBD2 as a possible D gene (5 bases). Germline loops: CDR1 MNHNS, CDR2 SASEGT. This CDR3 has 14 amino acids. Trimming shortened V by 8 bases and J by 1 base, and 11 bases separated the two germline ends. The CDR3 coding sequence is TGTGCCAGCGGTCAAGGGAGGAACACCGGGGAGCTGTTTTTT. Protein: CASGQGRNTGELFF.

The genes are TRBV5-5 and TRBJ2-1; no clear D. V lost 0 bases, J lost 10 bases, and 23 bases lay in between. The CDR3 loop spans 17 amino acids. Per the germline V gene, CDR1 is SGHKS and CDR2 is YYEKEE (reference sequence). This CDR3 reads CASSLAKDSQKLKEQFF. The CDR3 DNA is TGTGCCAGCAGCTTGGCCAAAGACTCCCAAAAGCTAAAAGAGCAGTTCTTC.

This chain connects TRBV23-1 to TRBJ2-7, with a possible D match to TRBD2 (7 bases). TRBV23-1 is annotated as an ORF whose role is uncertain. V lost 1 base, J lost 2 bases, and 18 bases lay in between. The CDR3 contains 17 residues. The CDR3 spells CASSQWGRGRRTYEQYV. Written as DNA, the CDR3 is TGCGCCAGCAGTCAATGGGGGCGGGGGAGGAGGACCTACGAGCAGTACGTC.

The J gene is TRBJ2-5, the V gene TRBV5-1, with a possible D match to TRBD2 (5 bases). Per germline, CDR1 SGHRS and CDR2 YFSETQ. The CDR3 runs 13 residues. Trimming took 4 bases from V and 4 from J, leaving 11 bases between them. The CDR3 protein is CASSRRLRETQYF. The CDR3 bases are TGCGCCAGCAGCCGGAGGTTAAGAGAGACCCAGTACTTC.

This clone was counted a single time. The chain is built from TRBV6-6 and TRBJ2-1; 7 bases map to TRBD1. The CDR3 contains 16 residues. V was clipped by 2 bases and J by 9 bases; unmatched bases: 13. Per germline, CDR1 MNHNY and CDR2 SVGAGI (reference sequence). The CDR3 loop is CASSYARDRSLGEQFF. CDR3 nucleotide sequence: TGTGCCAGCAGTTACGCCAGGGACAGATCCTTGGGTGAGCAGTTCTTC.

This chain connects TRBV10-3 to TRBJ1-5; 9 nucleotides line up with TRBD1. Germline-derived CDR1 and CDR2 are ENHRY and SYGVKD. CDR3 length: 14 amino acids. J was trimmed by 4 bases and V by 6 bases; bases with no gene match: 4. Here the CDR3 reads CAIRPGQGNQPQHF. In DNA, the CDR3 is TGTGCCATCAGGCCGGGACAGGGAAATCAGCCCCAGCATTTT.

The chain combines TRBV7-9 with TRBJ2-7, with a possible D match to TRBD1 (5 bases). Trimming removed 5 bases at V and 5 bases at J, with 13 bases between. Germline-derived CDR1 and CDR2 are SEHNR and FQNEAQ (reference sequence). This CDR3 spans 13 amino acids. The CDR3 region has the DNA TGTGCCAGCAGCAACCCAGGGATCCACGAGCAGTACTTC. Protein product: CASSNPGIHEQYF.